The 26 T cell receptor beta chains below were found in one sample sequenced in a study of shared clonotypes between healthy human individuals (dated by TCRdb to the early 2020s). Library construction relied on the immunoSEQ multiplex PCR assay. This immuneACCESS table, as held by TCRdb, lists in-frame sequences with V and J called but not all clones. Of the missing ones, under half trace to an unresolved V gene in checked studies; the others have no known cause. The sample table records around 1 million clones; 60% to 85% of these occur just once. Nearly 1.5% of the sample is in the top ten clones. The sample taken for sequencing was memory CD4+ T cells sorted from blood. In the paper's terms, the cell subset or site label means: CD45RA-negative fraction. These receptor sequences come from a man aged 18 to 30 in good health.

V usage is TRBV5-1 and J usage is TRBJ2-2; D may be TRBD1 or TRBD2 (5 bases each). The germline V gene has CDR1 SGHRS and CDR2 YFSETQ. The CDR3 loop spans 16 amino acids. Trimming took off 4 bases at V and 6 bases at J, with 19 bases between the two ends. CDR3 DNA sequence: TGCGCCAGCAGCAGGGCGGCCCAGGGCGGGTCCGGGGAGCTGTTTTTT. Its translation: CASSRAAQGGSGELFF.

J is TRBJ2-5 and V is TRBV10-3; perhaps D is TRBD1 or TRBD2 (5 bases each). The DNA end lines up better with TRBJ2-7; the J call may be wrong. The CDR3 has 15 residues. Germline loops: CDR1 ENHRY, CDR2 SYGVKD. CDR3 coding DNA: TGTGCCATCGGTCCGGGACCTGGAGCGCTCTACGAGCAGTACTTC. It is translated as CAIGPGPGALYEQYF.

The V call is TRBV7-9, the J call TRBJ2-7; tentatively, D is TRBD2 (6 bases). Trimming removed 5 bases at V and 7 bases at J, with 15 bases between. The V gene's germline CDR1 is SEHNR and CDR2 FQNEAQ (reference sequence). This CDR3 has 13 amino acids. CDR3 sequence: CASSPGSLGEQYF. CDR3 sequence (DNA): TGTGCCAGCAGCCCCGGGAGCTTGGGGGAGCAGTACTTC.

The chain combines TRBV18 with TRBJ1-1; 7 positions match TRBD1. The CDR3 is 15 amino acids. CDR1 is KGHSH and CDR2 is LQKENI in the germline V gene. V was pared by 3 bases and J by 4 bases, with 8 bases of the junction left unmatched. The CDR3 region has the DNA TGTGCCAGCTCACCTCGACAGGGTATGACCACTGAAGCTTTCTTT. This encodes CASSPRQGMTTEAFF.

The chain uses TRBV2 and TRBJ2-3, with D uncertain. This CDR3 has 15 residues. V lost 4 bases and J 1 base, leaving 12 bases between the germline ends. Germline CDR1 is SNHLY and CDR2 is FYNNEI. CDR3 loop: CASSVGQARTDTQYF. The DNA of the CDR3 is TGTGCCAGCAGTGTAGGGCAGGCGCGCACAGATACGCAGTATTTT. The full variable domain, its missing parts supplied by reference TRBV2 and TRBJ2-3, is EPEVTQTPSHQVTQMGQEVILRCVPISNHLYFYWYRQILGQKVEFLVSFYNNEISEKSEIFDDQFSVERPDGSNFTLKIRSTKLEDSAMYFCASSVGQARTDTQYFGPGTRLTVL.

The chain employs TRBV18 and TRBJ1-6; 10 bases are a match to TRBD1. The CDR3 has 17 amino acids. Germline V gene data show CDR1 as KGHSH and CDR2 as LQKENI. V dropped 3 bases and J dropped 3; count of bases not matched to a gene: 5. DNA of the CDR3: TGTGCCAGCTCACCCCCGGGACAGGGGCACTATAATTCACCCCTCCACTTT. Translating gives CASSPPGQGHYNSPLHF.

The chain carries TRBV28 and TRBJ1-5, with 7 positions matching TRBD1. Germline lookup yields CDR1 MDHEN and CDR2 SYDVKM. Germline trimming cut 7 bases from V and 0 bases from J; bases unmatched to any gene: 6. The CDR3 loop spans 15 amino acids. CDR3 amino acids: CASNSQGYSNQPQHF. The CDR3 region has the DNA TGTGCCAGCAATTCACAGGGGTATAGCAATCAGCCCCAGCATTTT.

The chain has TRBV6-6 and TRBJ1-5, with D perhaps TRBD1 (6 bases). Trimming stripped 6 bases from V and 7 bases from J, with 16 bases between. Germline CDR1 MNHNY, CDR2 SVGAGI (reference sequence). The CDR3 covers 14 residues. The CDR3 reads CASSPGTTTQPQHF. CDR3 nucleotides: TGTGCCAGCAGCCCAGGGACAACTACGCAGCCCCAGCATTTT.

The V call is TRBV28, the J call TRBJ2-5; 9 bases are shared with TRBD1. The germline gives CDR1 MDHEN, CDR2 SYDVKM. This CDR3 comprises 14 residues. J was trimmed by 6 bases and V by 8 bases; bases with no gene match: 10. CDR3 in DNA: TGTGCCAGCGGACCGACAGGGGGTGCGAAGACCCAGTACTTC. This translates into CASGPTGGAKTQYF.

This chain joins TRBV18 and TRBJ2-2, with 8 bases fitting TRBD1. J gave up 5 bases and V 1 base, and 3 bases lay outside the gene matches. The length of the CDR3 is 15 residues. Germline values: CDR1 KGHSH, CDR2 LQKENI. The CDR3 spells CASSPRQGKTGELFF. The CDR3 DNA reads TGTGCCAGCTCACCACGACAGGGGAAGACCGGGGAGCTGTTTTTT.

The chain carries TRBV30 and TRBJ2-1; D unclear. V was shortened by 5 bases and J by 4 bases, with 6 bases between the two germline ends. Per germline, CDR1 GTSNPN and CDR2 SVGIG (reference sequence). The CDR3 runs to 11 residues. The DNA for the CDR3 is TGTGCCTGGGGGCGATACAATGAGCAGTTCTTC. Translation: CAWGRYNEQFF.

The chain recombines TRBV25-1 with TRBJ1-1; D is undetermined. The CDR3 runs 18 residues. CDR1 and CDR2 from the germline V gene are MGHDK and SYGVNS. V dropped 2 bases and J dropped 3 bases, with 22 bases sitting between them. The CDR3 nucleotides are TGTGCCAGCAGTGAAGCTGGTTGGAGAGCGGGGAAGGACACTGAAGCTTTCTTT. Protein sequence: CASSEAGWRAGKDTEAFF.

The chain joins TRBV6-5 to TRBJ1-5; a possible D gene is TRBD1 (5 bases). CDR3 size: 13 residues. Germline V lookup: CDR1 MNHEY, CDR2 SVGAGI. With 6 bases removed from V and 5 bases from J, the gap between germline ends came to 11 bases. The CDR3 is CASRAGVHQPQHF. DNA of the CDR3: TGTGCCAGCAGGGCGGGGGTCCATCAGCCCCAGCATTTT.

The CDR3 DNA sequence: TGCGCCAGCAGCTTGGGGGGACTAGTGGAGTTCTTC. Protein sequence: CASSLGGLVEFF. The rearrangement links TRBV5-1 to TRBJ2-1; 8 bases map to TRBD2. Germline lookup yields CDR1 SGHRS and CDR2 YFSETQ. The CDR3 consists of 12 residues. The V gene end was trimmed by 0 bases and the J gene end by 14 bases; junction bases not matched to a gene: 4.

The chain carries TRBV18 and TRBJ1-1; D uncertain. Deletions cut 2 bases from V and 1 base from J, with 14 bases between. The CDR3 runs 16 residues. Germline CDR1 is KGHSH and CDR2 is LQKENI. CDR3: CASSPEYGRRNTEAFF. The CDR3 DNA reads as TGTGCCAGCTCACCAGAATATGGGCGGAGGAACACTGAAGCTTTCTTT.

This clone turned up a few times. Other DNA variants within this sample encode the same CDR3. This chain joins TRBV5-6 and TRBJ1-2; 9 nucleotides match TRBD1. CDR1 is SGHDT and CDR2 is YYEEEE in the germline V gene. V lost 0 bases to trimming and J lost 8 bases; unmatched junction nucleotides: 5. The CDR3 runs to 14 residues. The CDR3 bases are TGTGCCAGCAGCTTGGTTGGACAGGGGTACGGCTACACCTTC. This sequence encodes CASSLVGQGYGYTF.

J is TRBJ2-3 and V is TRBV7-9; 16 bases map to TRBD2. The length of the CDR3 is 19 residues. Trimming took 5 bases from V and 5 from J; bases not matched to a gene: 13. CDR1 is SEHNR, CDR2 FQNEAQ, per germline (reference sequence). CDR3 in DNA: TGTGCCAGCAGCCCCCATTCCGGGACTAGCGGGGGGGCGAGAGATACGCAGTATTTT. Its translation: CASSPHSGTSGGARDTQYF.

This clone was seen only a few times. The chain links TRBV5-4 to TRBJ1-6, with TRBD1 matching 10 bases. Unmatched junction bases numbered 4, after V lost 0 bases and J lost 10 bases. Per the germline V gene, CDR1 is SGHNT and CDR2 is YYREEE (reference sequence). CDR3 length: 15 amino acids. CDR3 sequence reads: CASSLDRTGGSPLHF. CDR3 nucleotide sequence: TGTGCCAGCAGCTTGGACCGGACAGGGGGATCACCCCTCCACTTT.

A single count supports this clone. The junction does not match germline at one end; this may be a read error. The CDR3 nucleotides are TGTGCTAGCAGCACCGCGGGAGGGACCGGGGAGCTGTTTTTT. As protein: CASSTAGGTGELFF. The genes are TRBV7-7 and TRBJ2-2; 9 bases map to TRBD2. Germline-derived CDR1 and CDR2 are SSHAT and FNYEAQ (reference sequence). The CDR3 has 14 amino acids.

The chain links TRBV7-2 to TRBJ1-1; D not certain. Trimming removed 5 bases at V and 4 bases at J, with 14 bases between. Per the germline V gene, CDR1 is SGHTA and CDR2 is FQGNSA. The CDR3 spans 14 residues. CDR3 DNA: TGTGCCAGCAGCGTAAGACACAGCACCACTGAAGCTTTCTTT. Amino acid sequence: CASSVRHSTTEAFF.

As for this clone: Germline is not matched at one junction end, which may reflect a read error. The chain combines TRBV27 with TRBJ2-5, with TRBD1 as a possible D gene (5 bases). Germline V gene sequence: CDR1 MNHEY, CDR2 SMNVEV (reference sequence). The CDR3 length is 16 residues. The CDR3 reads CASTLGVRMAQETQYF. CDR3 bases: TGTGCCAGCACTTTAGGGGTCAGAATGGCCCAAGAGACCCAGTACTTC.

The chain recombines TRBV5-6 with TRBJ1-2; 9 bases map to TRBD1. Germline V lookup: CDR1 SGHDT, CDR2 YYEEEE. The CDR3 length is 15 residues. The junction had 13 bases not matched to a gene; V was cut back by 5 bases and J by 8 bases. CDR3 nucleotide sequence: TGTGCCAGCAGGGGACAGGGAACGGGGAAGGACGGCTACACCTTC. Protein: CASRGQGTGKDGYTF.

This chain uses TRBV5-4 with TRBJ1-5, with 10 bases matching TRBD1. The CDR3 spans 15 residues. Germline V gene sequence: CDR1 SGHNT, CDR2 YYREEE (reference sequence). V dropped 4 bases and J dropped 3; count of bases not matched to a gene: 4. The CDR3 loop is CASSKDRGDNQPQHF. The CDR3 DNA is TGTGCCAGCAGCAAGGACAGGGGGGACAATCAGCCCCAGCATTTT. Variable domain in full (rest from reference TRBV5-4 and TRBJ1-5): ETGVTQSPTHLIKTRGQQVTLRCSSQSGHNTVSWYQQALGQGPQFIFQYYREEENGRGNFPPRFSGLQFPNYSSELNVNALELDDSALYLCASSKDRGDNQPQHFGDGTRLSIL.

The J gene is TRBJ2-5, the V gene TRBV28; D call uncertain. Looked up from germline, CDR1 is MDHEN and CDR2 is SYDVKM. V was trimmed by 6 bases and J by 4 bases, leaving 18 bases between them. This CDR3 spans 15 amino acids. CDR3 sequence reads: CASSLTGPLGETQYF. For the CDR3, the DNA is TGTGCCAGCAGCCTCACCGGGCCCTTGGGAGAGACCCAGTACTTC.

The sample holds many counts of this clone. The rearrangement joins TRBV30 to TRBJ2-1; D is possibly TRBD1 (5 bases). CDR1 is GTSNPN, CDR2 SVGIG, per germline (reference sequence). Trimming removed 1 base from V and 5 bases from J, with 12 bases in between. The CDR3 length is 14 residues. CDR3 sequence: CAWSAGRADNEQFF. In DNA form, the CDR3 reads TGTGCCTGGAGTGCCGGCAGGGCCGACAATGAGCAGTTCTTC.

The chain uses TRBV7-2 and TRBJ1-1; D ambiguous. The CDR3 length is 12 residues. Per the germline V gene, CDR1 is SGHTA and CDR2 is FQGNSA. Trimming took 4 bases from V and 4 from J, leaving 7 bases between them. DNA of the CDR3: TGTGCCAGCAGCTCATTAAGCACTGAAGCTTTCTTT. It translates to CASSSLSTEAFF.